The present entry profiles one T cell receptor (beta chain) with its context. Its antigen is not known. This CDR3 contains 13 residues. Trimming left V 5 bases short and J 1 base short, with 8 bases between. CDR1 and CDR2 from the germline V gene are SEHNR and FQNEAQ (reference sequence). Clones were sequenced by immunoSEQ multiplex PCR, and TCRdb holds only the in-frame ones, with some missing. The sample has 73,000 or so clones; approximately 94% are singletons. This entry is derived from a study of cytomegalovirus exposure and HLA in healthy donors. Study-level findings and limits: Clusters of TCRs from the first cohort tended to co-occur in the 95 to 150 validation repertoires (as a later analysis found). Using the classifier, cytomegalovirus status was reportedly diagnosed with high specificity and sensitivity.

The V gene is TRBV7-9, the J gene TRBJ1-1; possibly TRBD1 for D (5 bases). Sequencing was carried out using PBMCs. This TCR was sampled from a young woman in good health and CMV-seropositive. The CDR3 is CASSLTANTEAFF. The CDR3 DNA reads TGTGCCAGCAGCCTGACAGCGAACACTGAAGCTTTCTTT.